These 24 T cell receptor beta chains share one sample of origin, sequenced in a study of identical twins. TCRdb reprocessed the 5' RACE reads with MiXCR, giving one entry per CDR3 protein. The table shows fewer than 900,000 distinct CDR3 sequences, with 18% occurring only once. This sample also appeared in a second study, on T cells expressing NK-cell markers.

What was sequenced was PBMCs. The source is a woman aged 18-29 years in good health.

In its sample, this clonotype was seen a few times. This chain joins TRBV5-1 and TRBJ1-1; D is unresolved. Germline values: CDR1 SGHRS, CDR2 YFSETQ. The CDR3 has 13 amino acids. V was shortened by 4 bases and J by 1 base, with 8 bases between the two germline ends. CDR3 sequence: CASSAGRNTEAFF. The CDR3 DNA reads TGCGCCAGCAGCGCAGGAAGGAACACTGAAGCTTTCTTT.

The sample holds a few counts of this clonotype. The DNA for the CDR3 is TGTGCCAGCAGCGGGACGTATGAAAAACTGTTTTTT. Encoded protein: CASSGTYEKLFF. The chain combines TRBV12-3 or TRBV12-4 with TRBJ1-4; a possible D gene is TRBD1 (5 bases). Trimming shortened V by 6 bases and J by 6 bases, and 8 bases separated the two germline ends. The CDR3 runs to 12 residues.

This rearrangement joins TRBV29-1 to TRBJ1-2; D is unclear. CDR1 is SQVTM and CDR2 is ANQGSEA in the germline V gene. The V end was cut by 4 bases, the J end by 1 base, with 7 bases between. The CDR3 runs to 12 residues. The CDR3 reads CSVVGFNYGYTF. In DNA, the CDR3 is TGCAGCGTTGTAGGTTTTAACTATGGCTACACCTTC.

This clonotype was counted a few times. This rearrangement joins TRBV18 to TRBJ1-1; D gene uncertain. The germline V gene encodes CDR1 KGHSH and CDR2 LQKENI. This CDR3 comprises 12 residues. Trimming removed 8 bases at V and 2 bases at J, with 9 bases between. CDR3 bases: TGTGCCAGCCACGGTCCTAACACTGAAGCTTTCTTT. Translated: CASHGPNTEAFF.

This clonotype turned up a few times. This CDR3 is CASSKGPNLGEAFF. CDR3 DNA sequence: TGTGCCAGCAGCAAGGGACCCAACTTGGGTGAAGCTTTCTTT. This chain uses TRBV5-6 with TRBJ1-1; possible D gene TRBD1, 5 bases. This CDR3 spans 14 amino acids. Trimming stripped 4 bases from V and 7 bases from J, with 17 bases between. Germline CDR1 reads SGHDT; CDR2 reads YYEEEE.

This clonotype was observed a handful of times. V gene TRBV27 combines with J gene TRBJ2-6; D call uncertain. Germline lookup yields CDR1 MNHEY and CDR2 SMNVEV (reference sequence). The CDR3 covers 14 residues. The V end lost 10 bases, the J end lost 2 bases, and 12 bases lay between the germline ends. DNA of the CDR3: TGTGCCACGCAGCAGGTTACTGGGGCCAACGTCCTGACTTTC. Residues: CATQQVTGANVLTF.

This clonotype has just a few counts. The V gene is TRBV10-3, the J gene TRBJ1-4; the match to TRBD1 covers 8 bases. Germline V gene sequence: CDR1 ENHRY, CDR2 SYGVKD. V was pared by 10 bases and J by 5 bases, with 3 bases of the junction left unmatched. The CDR3 length is 12 residues. CDR3 loop: CATNRGNEKLFF. The CDR3 DNA sequence: TGTGCCACCAACAGGGGGAATGAAAAACTGTTTTTT.

This clonotype was seen more than once but under ten times. The chain recombines TRBV20-1 with TRBJ2-1, with 8 bases identical to TRBD2. Germline CDR1 is DFQATT and CDR2 is SNEGSKA (reference sequence). V lost 1 base, J lost 3 bases, and 8 bases stayed unmatched. The CDR3 has 16 residues. The CDR3 sequence: CSARVYSGGSYNEQFF. The CDR3 DNA sequence: TGCAGTGCTAGAGTATACTCGGGGGGGAGCTACAATGAGCAGTTCTTC.

The chain uses TRBV12-3 or TRBV12-4 and TRBJ2-7; 16 bases match TRBD2. Trimming at V came to 6 bases and at J to 7 bases, leaving 6 bases not matched to a gene. The CDR3 covers 15 residues. Here the CDR3 DNA reads TGTGCCAGCAGCCGGGGACTAGCGGGGGGGAGGGAGCAGTACTTC. Protein sequence: CASSRGLAGGREQYF.

J is TRBJ2-3 and V is TRBV6-5, with 10 bases fitting TRBD1. Per the germline V gene, CDR1 is MNHEY and CDR2 is SVGAGI. This CDR3 contains 18 residues. V shed 4 bases, J shed 5 bases, and the junction held 15 bases outside the gene matches. CDR3 nucleotides: TGTGCCAGCAGTTCCTCCACGGGACAGGGGAGTCTAAAAGATACGCAGTATTTT. It translates to CASSSSTGQGSLKDTQYF.

This clonotype has more than one count but fewer than ten. The chain links TRBV6-1 to TRBJ2-3, with D tentatively TRBD1 or TRBD2 (5 bases each). This CDR3 is 15 amino acids long. Germline CDR1 MNHNS, CDR2 SASEGT. The V end lost 6 bases, the J end lost 4 bases, and 17 bases lay between the germline ends. As DNA, the CDR3 is TGTGCCAGCAGCCCCGAGGGGCGTCGCCCAGATACGCAGTATTTT. Its protein is CASSPEGRRPDTQYF.

J is TRBJ2-3 and V is TRBV20-1; possibly TRBD1 for D (6 bases). The CDR3 contains 14 residues. The ends were cut back, 4 bases at V and 1 base at J, with 12 bases in the middle. Germline V lookup: CDR1 DFQATT, CDR2 SNEGSKA (reference sequence). The CDR3 is CSAITGFGTDTQYF. In DNA form, the CDR3 reads TGCAGTGCTATCACAGGGTTTGGCACAGATACGCAGTATTTT.

In this sample, this clonotype turned up a few times. J is TRBJ1-6 and V is TRBV20-1, with a tentative D call TRBD1 (6 bases). Trimming cost V 1 base and J 9 bases, with 10 bases left between them. CDR3 length: 13 amino acids. CDR1 and CDR2 from the germline V gene are DFQATT and SNEGSKA (reference sequence). The chain's CDR3 is CSARAGTTSPLHF. The CDR3 nucleotides read TGCAGTGCTAGAGCCGGGACAACTTCACCCCTCCACTTT.

V usage is TRBV11-2 and J usage is TRBJ2-2, with 14 positions matching TRBD2. CDR1 is SGHAT, CDR2 FQNNGV, per germline. V shed 1 base and J 4 bases; nucleotides not matched to a gene: 11. The CDR3 length is 20 residues. The CDR3 spells CASSLGGGLAGDRVTGELFF. CDR3 coding DNA: TGTGCCAGCAGCTTAGGGGGGGGACTAGCGGGAGATCGGGTCACCGGGGAGCTGTTTTTT.

The chain links TRBV5-1 to TRBJ2-7; 9 bases agree with TRBD1. Unmatched junction bases numbered 11, after V lost 4 bases and J lost 6 bases. Germline V gene sequence: CDR1 SGHRS, CDR2 YFSETQ. The CDR3 has 15 residues. The CDR3 protein is CASSPDRDRASEQYF. The CDR3 DNA follows: TGCGCCAGCAGCCCGGACCGGGACAGGGCAAGCGAGCAGTACTTC.

This clonotype was seen a handful of times. The chain's CDR3 is CASSLLGGAYTGELFF. The CDR3 nucleotides are TGTGCCAGCAGCCTCCTGGGGGGCGCGTACACCGGGGAGCTGTTTTTT. The gene calls are TRBV9 and TRBJ2-2; either TRBD1 or TRBD2 may fit D (6 bases each). CDR3 size: 16 residues. Deletions cut 4 bases from V and 3 bases from J, with 16 bases between. Germline CDR1 is SGDLS and CDR2 is YYNGEE.

This clonotype has just a few counts. The chain couples TRBV4-2 to TRBJ1-1; no firm D call. The V gene lost 4 bases and the J gene lost 12 bases, with 24 bases spanning the gap. The V gene's germline CDR1 is LGHNA and CDR2 YNFKEQ. The CDR3 is made up of 15 amino acids. The CDR3 protein is CASSPGYGEVVMSFF. In nucleotides, the CDR3 is TGTGCCAGCAGCCCGGGATACGGGGAAGTAGTTATGTCTTTCTTT.

This chain uses TRBV4-3 with TRBJ2-7, with D possibly matching TRBD2 (5 bases). CDR3 length: 14 residues. Germline-derived CDR1 and CDR2 are LGHNA and YSLEER. The germline V and J ends were trimmed by 0 bases and 4 bases, with 10 bases remaining between them. For the CDR3, the DNA is TGCGCCAGCAGCCAAGAAGACTATGTGTACGAGCAGTACTTC. This translates into CASSQEDYVYEQYF.

The gene calls are TRBV3-1 and TRBJ2-3; TRBD2 might be the D (5 bases). CDR1 and CDR2 from the germline V gene are LGHDT and YNNKEL (reference sequence). The CDR3 extends over 12 amino acids. Deletions cut 5 bases from V and 7 bases from J, with 10 bases between. The chain's CDR3 is CASSARGHTQYF. CDR3 DNA: TGTGCCAGCAGCGCTAGAGGGCATACGCAGTATTTT.

The table lists this clonotype with a few counts. The chain joins TRBV29-1 to TRBJ2-3, with 9 bases lining up with TRBD2. Germline CDR1 reads SQVTM; CDR2 reads ANQGSEA. J lost 2 bases, V lost 1 base, and 4 bases had no gene match. The CDR3 contains 15 residues. CDR3 DNA: TGCAGCGTTGAAGGTGCTAGCGGGGTCACAGATACGCAGTATTTT. Protein sequence: CSVEGASGVTDTQYF.

The rearrangement uses TRBV29-1 and TRBJ2-5, with D uncertain. Trimming took 0 bases from V and 1 from J, leaving 9 bases between them. CDR3 length: 14 amino acids. The germline CDR1 and CDR2 sequences are SQVTM and ANQGSEA. The CDR3 is CSVEEWASQETQYF. The CDR3 DNA follows: TGCAGCGTTGAAGAGTGGGCTAGCCAAGAGACCCAGTACTTC. Full variable domain (outside the CDR3, taken from reference TRBV29-1 and TRBJ2-5): SAVISQKPSRDICQRGTSLTIQCQVDSQVTMMFWYRQQPGQSLTLIATANQGSEATYESGFVIDKFPISRPNLTFSTLTVSNMSPEDSSIYLCSVEEWASQETQYFGPGTRLLVL.

This clonotype was found many times. V is TRBV7-9 and J is TRBJ2-2; D not resolved. This CDR3 is built from 15 residues. The germline V and J ends were trimmed by 1 base and 0 bases, with 6 bases remaining between them. Looked up from germline, CDR1 is SEHNR and CDR2 is FQNEAQ (reference sequence). CDR3 protein: CASSLGTTNTGELFF. The CDR3 DNA follows: TGTGCCAGCAGCTTAGGGACCACGAACACCGGGGAGCTGTTTTTT. Looking up the rest from reference TRBV7-9 and TRBJ2-2 gives the full variable domain: DTGVSQNPRHKITKRGQNVTFRCDPISEHNRLYWYRQTLGQGPEFLTYFQNEAQLEKSRLLSDRFSAERPKGSFSTLEIQRTEQGDSAMYLCASSLGTTNTGELFFGEGSRLTVL.

This clonotype turned up a few times. The gene calls are TRBV12-3 or TRBV12-4 and TRBJ1-4; D gene uncertain. The CDR3 loop spans 14 amino acids. Deletions cut 3 bases from V and 5 bases from J, with 10 bases between. CDR3 protein: CASSFIGGNEKLFF. The CDR3 DNA sequence: TGTGCCAGCAGTTTTATTGGCGGCAATGAAAAACTGTTTTTT.

The rearrangement joins TRBV11-1 to TRBJ2-1, with 7 bases fitting TRBD1. V was pared by 6 bases and J by 1 base, with 15 bases of the junction left unmatched. Germline-derived CDR1 and CDR2 are SGHAT and FQDESV (reference sequence). This CDR3 has 18 amino acids. CDR3 sequence: CASSSESPNRGSYNEQFF. The CDR3 region has the DNA TGTGCCAGCAGTTCCGAATCCCCCAACAGGGGATCCTACAATGAGCAGTTCTTC.